This record concerns one T cell receptor (beta chain) sequence. Primers included in the PCR were 60 Vbeta and 13 Jbeta primers. TCRdb's copy holds only in-frame clones and misses some; the assay was immunoSEQ multiplex PCR. The sample carries fewer than 150,000 clones, about three quarters recorded once. Trimming pared 5 bases from V and 8 bases from J, leaving 18 bases between. CDR3 length equals 14 residues. CDR1 is LNHDA, CDR2 SQIVND, per germline (reference sequence). The data belong to a study of cytomegalovirus exposure and HLA in healthy donors. Sequenced: PBMCs. This TCR was recovered from a human donor in good health. The chain links TRBV19 to TRBJ1-1; D is perhaps TRBD1 (5 bases). The CDR3 DNA is TGTGCCAGTAGTTCCCGGGTCCTGGGGGGGGAAGCTTTCTTT. Translated, it gives CASSSRVLGGEAFF. The complete variable domain, with remaining parts taken from reference TRBV19 and TRBJ1-1, reads DGGITQSPKYLFRKEGQNVTLSCEQNLNHDAMYWYRQDPGQGLRLIYYSQIVNDFQKGDIAEGYSVSREKKESFPLTVTSAQKNPTAFYLCASSSRVLGGEAFFGQGTRLTVV.